This TCR beta chain originates from a study of shared clonotypes between healthy human individuals. CDR3 length equals 16 residues. The trim removed 5 bases at V and 3 bases at J, leaving 10 bases unmatched. The V gene's germline CDR1 is SNHLY and CDR2 FYNNEI. Measured with immunoSEQ multiplex PCR; TCRdb has only the in-frame clones, and not every one. The data contain hundreds of thousands of clones, 95% to 97% of them singletons. Naive CD8 cells lacked CD45RO and underwent positive selection for CCR7, leaving out terminally differentiated effector memory CD45RA+ cells. The sequenced sample consisted of naive CD8+ T cells sorted from blood. This clonotype originated in a young woman in good health. This chain uses TRBV2 with TRBJ1-5; 7 nucleotides agree with TRBD1. CDR3 loop: CASSPPRQGPNQPQHF. As DNA, the CDR3 is TGTGCCAGCAGTCCACCACGACAGGGACCCAATCAGCCCCAGCATTTT.